This is a list of T cell receptor beta chains from one sample in a study of beta chain features in type 1 diabetes. The assay was immunoSEQ multiplex PCR, and TCRdb's table has in-frame clones only and misses some. The sample consists of about 900,000 clones, under 20% of them appearing once. Sample: naive CD4+ T cells from blood. These receptors originate from a young woman in good health. The CDR3 runs from the conserved cysteine through the conserved F or W. Each record gives: CDR3 DNA, CDR3 protein, D gene, J gene, V gene, clone size, CDR3 length. The D gene is left open where the match is weak. Size tells how often a clone was seen (once, few, many) or the class of an expanded clone, and some rows leave it out.

DNA: TGTGCCAGCAGCTTAAGTGCCAGCTACGAGCAGTACTTC
CDR3: CASSLSASYEQYF
D: -
J: TRBJ2-7
V: TRBV7-3
size: -
length: 13

DNA: TGTGCCAGTAGTATCAGTGGCAAAGCCATCCTGGGCACTGAAGCTTTCTTT
CDR3: CASSISGKAILGTEAFF
D: -
J: TRBJ1-1
V: TRBV19
size: few
length: 17

DNA: TGCAGCGTTGGGTACGGGGTCGGCTATGGCTACACCTTC
CDR3: CSVGYGVGYGYTF
D: -
J: TRBJ1-2
V: TRBV29-1
size: few
length: 13

DNA: TGCAGCGTTGACCTTGCGGCCCGAGAGACCCAGTACTTC
CDR3: CSVDLAARETQYF
D: -
J: TRBJ2-5
V: TRBV29-1
size: few
length: 13

DNA: TGTGCCAGCAGTTTATATTTGGGAGCGGGCTACGAGCAGTACTTC
CDR3: CASSLYLGAGYEQYF
D: -
J: TRBJ2-7
V: TRBV28
size: few
length: 15

DNA: TGTGCCAGCAGCCGGGACGCATACTCTGGAAACACCATATATTTT
CDR3: CASSRDAYSGNTIYF
D: -
J: TRBJ1-3
V: TRBV11-2
size: -
length: 15

DNA: TGTGCCAGCAGCGTAGCGGCAGGGAGCACAGATACGCAGTATTTT
CDR3: CASSVAAGSTDTQYF
D: -
J: TRBJ2-3
V: TRBV9
size: few
length: 15

DNA: TGTGCCAGTAGTAGGGGCGCCGAGACCCAGTACTTC
CDR3: CASSRGAETQYF
D: -
J: TRBJ2-5
V: TRBV19
size: -
length: 12

DNA: TGCGCCAGCAGCTTGGGAAATTCCAATCAGCCCCAGCATTTT
CDR3: CASSLGNSNQPQHF
D: -
J: TRBJ1-5
V: TRBV5-1
size: -
length: 14

DNA: TGTGCCAGTAGTATCGTTCCTGGGGAGGGCAACATTCAGTACTTC
CDR3: CASSIVPGEGNIQYF
D: TRBD2
J: TRBJ2-4
V: TRBV19
size: few
length: 15

DNA: TGTGCCAGCAGCTTCGCGCCCCAAGAGACCCAGTACTTC
CDR3: CASSFAPQETQYF
D: -
J: TRBJ2-5
V: TRBV7-3
size: -
length: 13

DNA: TGTGCCAGCAGTGCTGTGGGACTCGGGGAGCTGTTTTTT
CDR3: CASSAVGLGELFF
D: -
J: TRBJ2-2
V: TRBV2
size: -
length: 13

DNA: TGTGCCAGCAGCGGGTCTAGCGGGAGAAATGAGCAGTTCTTC
CDR3: CASSGSSGRNEQFF
D: TRBD2
J: TRBJ2-1
V: TRBV14
size: -
length: 14

DNA: TGTGCCAGTAGTCCCCAGCGCTCCTACAATGAGCAGTTCTTC
CDR3: CASSPQRSYNEQFF
D: -
J: TRBJ2-1
V: TRBV19
size: few
length: 14

DNA: TGCAGTGCTCGTCCCTACAATGAGCAGTTCTTC
CDR3: CSARPYNEQFF
D: -
J: TRBJ2-1
V: TRBV20-1
size: few
length: 11

DNA: TGTGCCAGCACCGCACAGCTCTACAATGAGCAGTTCTTC
CDR3: CASTAQLYNEQFF
D: -
J: TRBJ2-1
V: TRBV28
size: few
length: 13

DNA: TGTGCCAGCAGCTTAGGAGGGAGGTATGGCTACACCTTC
CDR3: CASSLGGRYGYTF
D: -
J: TRBJ1-2
V: TRBV7-2
size: -
length: 13

DNA: TGTGCCAGCAGCGCGGGAAGGGTCTACAATGAGCAGTTCTTC
CDR3: CASSAGRVYNEQFF
D: -
J: TRBJ2-1
V: TRBV9
size: -
length: 14

DNA: TGTGCCAGCAGCTTAGGAACAGGCCAAGAGACCCAGTACTTC
CDR3: CASSLGTGQETQYF
D: -
J: TRBJ2-5
V: TRBV7-9
size: -
length: 14

DNA: TGTGCCAGCAGCGCCTCGGGAGGGGCCTACAATGAGCAGTTCTTC
CDR3: CASSASGGAYNEQFF
D: TRBD2
J: TRBJ2-1
V: TRBV9
size: few
length: 15

DNA: TGTGCCAGCAGTCGGGGACTAGCGGGAGGCCGCGTCAATGAGCAGTTCTTC
CDR3: CASSRGLAGGRVNEQFF
D: TRBD2
J: TRBJ2-1
V: TRBV14
size: -
length: 17

DNA: TGTGCCACCAGCAGAGTACAATCTTACGAGCAGTACTTC
CDR3: CATSRVQSYEQYF
D: -
J: TRBJ2-7
V: TRBV15
size: -
length: 13

DNA: TGTGCCTGTGACAGGGAAGCTTTCTTT
CDR3: CACDREAFF
D: -
J: TRBJ1-1
V: TRBV30
size: -
length: 9

DNA: TGTGCCAGTAGTTTCCGGGAGACTATTTTCTACAATGAGCAGTTCTTC
CDR3: CASSFRETIFYNEQFF
D: -
J: TRBJ2-1
V: TRBV19
size: -
length: 16

DNA: TGTGCCAGCAGTGCACAGGGGGGCCACAATGAGCAGTTCTTC
CDR3: CASSAQGGHNEQFF
D: TRBD1
J: TRBJ2-1
V: TRBV2
size: few
length: 14

DNA: TGTGCCAGCAGTTACGGTTTTTCCTACAATGAGCAGTTCTTC
CDR3: CASSYGFSYNEQFF
D: -
J: TRBJ2-1
V: TRBV6-6
size: few
length: 14

DNA: TGTGCCAGCAATCCCGGGAGGGCCAATGAGCAGTTCTTC
CDR3: CASNPGRANEQFF
D: TRBD2
J: TRBJ2-1
V: TRBV6-5
size: few
length: 13

DNA: TGTGCCAGTAGTAGGGGACGGAACAATCAGCCCCAGCATTTT
CDR3: CASSRGRNNQPQHF
D: -
J: TRBJ1-5
V: TRBV19
size: once
length: 14

DNA: TGTGCCAGCAGTTTAGTTCCCTACGAGCAGTACTTC
CDR3: CASSLVPYEQYF
D: -
J: TRBJ2-7
V: TRBV28
size: -
length: 12

DNA: TGTGCCAGCAGTAGAAGTAGCGGGCGACTCAATGAGCAGTTCTTC
CDR3: CASSRSSGRLNEQFF
D: TRBD2
J: TRBJ2-1
V: TRBV6-6
size: -
length: 15

DNA: TGTGCCACCAGCAGACAAATCCCGGGACAGGGGAGAATAGCCAAAAACATTCAGTACTTC
CDR3: CATSRQIPGQGRIAKNIQYF
D: TRBD1
J: TRBJ2-4
V: TRBV15
size: -
length: 20

DNA: TGTGCCAGCAGGCTTTGGGTAGGACGCGCAGATACGCAGTATTTT
CDR3: CASRLWVGRADTQYF
D: -
J: TRBJ2-3
V: TRBV2
size: -
length: 15

DNA: TGTGCCAGCTCACCATTCCGGACAGGGAGCACAGATACGCAGTATTTT
CDR3: CASSPFRTGSTDTQYF
D: TRBD1
J: TRBJ2-3
V: TRBV18
size: -
length: 16

DNA: TGTGCCAGCAGTTCTCAGGGAAGGAGAGATACGCAGTATTTT
CDR3: CASSSQGRRDTQYF
D: -
J: TRBJ2-3
V: TRBV7-9
size: -
length: 14

DNA: TGTGCCAGCAGTGAACGGCCGGGACACCGCTACGAGCAGTACTTC
CDR3: CASSERPGHRYEQYF
D: -
J: TRBJ2-7
V: TRBV28
size: few
length: 15

DNA: TGTGCCAGCAACATACCAGGGGAAGTAGGGCAGTTCTTC
CDR3: CASNIPGEVGQFF
D: -
J: TRBJ2-1
V: TRBV6-6
size: -
length: 13

DNA: TGTGCCAGCACCCACACCGGGGAGCTGTTTTTT
CDR3: CASTHTGELFF
D: -
J: TRBJ2-2
V: TRBV28
size: few
length: 11

DNA: TGTGCCAGCAGTTCTGTTGACCGAAACCAGCCCCAGCATTTT
CDR3: CASSSVDRNQPQHF
D: -
J: TRBJ1-5
V: TRBV7-2
size: -
length: 14

DNA: TGTGCCAGCAGCTTAGCGGCGGTCGGGAGGGCCACAGATACGCAGTATTTT
CDR3: CASSLAAVGRATDTQYF
D: TRBD2
J: TRBJ2-3
V: TRBV7-2
size: few
length: 17

DNA: TGTGCCAGCAGCTTAGTCCACTACGAGCAGTACTTC
CDR3: CASSLVHYEQYF
D: -
J: TRBJ2-7
V: TRBV7-9
size: -
length: 12

DNA: TGTGCCAGCAGTGCAGCGGGAGAGGGGAATGAGCAGTTCTTC
CDR3: CASSAAGEGNEQFF
D: TRBD2
J: TRBJ2-1
V: TRBV28
size: -
length: 14

DNA: TGCGCCAGCAGCTTGGGGCCCTTACGCAATCAGCCCCAGCATTTT
CDR3: CASSLGPLRNQPQHF
D: -
J: TRBJ1-5
V: TRBV5-1
size: few
length: 15

DNA: TGTGCCAGCAGCCCCCCGGAGGGCGAGCAGTACTTC
CDR3: CASSPPEGEQYF
D: -
J: TRBJ2-7
V: TRBV14
size: -
length: 12

DNA: TGTGCCAGCAGCCGCGCAGGGACTGGAAACACCATATATTTT
CDR3: CASSRAGTGNTIYF
D: -
J: TRBJ1-3
V: TRBV7-9
size: -
length: 14

DNA: TGTGCCAGCAGTGAGGACAGGGGATTGGAAAAACTGTTTTTT
CDR3: CASSEDRGLEKLFF
D: TRBD1
J: TRBJ1-4
V: TRBV2
size: few
length: 14

DNA: TGTGCCAGCAGCGTAGAGGGGGGCTCCTACAATGAGCAGTTCTTC
CDR3: CASSVEGGSYNEQFF
D: -
J: TRBJ2-1
V: TRBV9
size: few
length: 15

DNA: TGTGCCAGCAGTGTGGGACAGGGTGGTGAAAAACTGTTTTTT
CDR3: CASSVGQGGEKLFF
D: TRBD1
J: TRBJ1-4
V: TRBV6-1
size: few
length: 14

DNA: TGTGCCAGCTCACGTGAGACCCAGTACTTC
CDR3: CASSRETQYF
D: -
J: TRBJ2-5
V: TRBV7-9
size: few
length: 10

DNA: TGTGCCAGCAGCTTAGAATCAGGTGGTGAAGCTTTCTTT
CDR3: CASSLESGGEAFF
D: -
J: TRBJ1-1
V: TRBV7-9
size: few
length: 13

DNA: TGCGCCAGCAGCAATTACCCGGGACTCAACAATGAGCAGTTCTTC
CDR3: CASSNYPGLNNEQFF
D: -
J: TRBJ2-1
V: TRBV4-1
size: -
length: 15

DNA: TGCGCCAGCAGCACCCGGAGTCTTGGCACAGATACGCAGTATTTT
CDR3: CASSTRSLGTDTQYF
D: -
J: TRBJ2-3
V: TRBV5-1
size: -
length: 15

DNA: TGTGCCAGTAGTATTGCAGGGTACGAGCAGTACTTC
CDR3: CASSIAGYEQYF
D: -
J: TRBJ2-7
V: TRBV19
size: few
length: 12

DNA: TGTGCCAGCAGCTTAGTCCCGAGCACCGGGGAGCTGTTTTTT
CDR3: CASSLVPSTGELFF
D: -
J: TRBJ2-2
V: TRBV7-2
size: few
length: 14

DNA: TGCGCCAGCAGCCAAGATCCACAGGGGGCTATTCGTCAGCCCCAGCATTTT
CDR3: CASSQDPQGAIRQPQHF
D: TRBD1
J: TRBJ1-5
V: TRBV4-1
size: -
length: 17

DNA: TGTGCCAGCAGACTAGCGGGAGGGACGGGGGAGACCCAGTACTTC
CDR3: CASRLAGGTGETQYF
D: TRBD2
J: TRBJ2-5
V: TRBV6-5
size: -
length: 15

DNA: TGCAGCGTTGAAAACAGGCGAACAGGGGGCCGAGATACGCAGTATTTT
CDR3: CSVENRRTGGRDTQYF
D: TRBD1
J: TRBJ2-3
V: TRBV29-1
size: few
length: 16